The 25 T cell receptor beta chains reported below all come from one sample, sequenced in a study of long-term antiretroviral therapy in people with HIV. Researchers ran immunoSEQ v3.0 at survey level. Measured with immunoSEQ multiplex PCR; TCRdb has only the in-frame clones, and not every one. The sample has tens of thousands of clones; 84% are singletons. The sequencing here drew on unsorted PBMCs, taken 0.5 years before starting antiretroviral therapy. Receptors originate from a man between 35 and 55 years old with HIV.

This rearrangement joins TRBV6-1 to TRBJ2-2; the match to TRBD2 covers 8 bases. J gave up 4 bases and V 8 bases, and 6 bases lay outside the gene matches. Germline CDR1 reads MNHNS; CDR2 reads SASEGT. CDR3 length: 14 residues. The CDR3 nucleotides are TGTGCCAGCTTTCGGGGGGGGTCCACCGGGGAGCTGTTTTTT. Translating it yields CASFRGGSTGELFF.

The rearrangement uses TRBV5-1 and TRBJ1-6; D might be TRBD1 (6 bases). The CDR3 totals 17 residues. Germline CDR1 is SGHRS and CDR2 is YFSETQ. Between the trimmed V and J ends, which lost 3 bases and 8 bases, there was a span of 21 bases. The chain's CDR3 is CASSSRGRSGADSPLHF. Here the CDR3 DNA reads TGCGCCAGCAGCTCGCGGGGGCGATCCGGGGCTGATTCACCCCTCCACTTT.

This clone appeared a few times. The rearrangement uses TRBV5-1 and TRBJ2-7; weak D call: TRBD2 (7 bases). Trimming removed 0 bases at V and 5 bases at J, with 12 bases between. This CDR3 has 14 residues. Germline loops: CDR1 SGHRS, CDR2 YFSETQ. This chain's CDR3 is CASSLGGGYDEQYF. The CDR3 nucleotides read TGCGCCAGCAGCTTGGGCGGGGGCTACGACGAGCAGTACTTC. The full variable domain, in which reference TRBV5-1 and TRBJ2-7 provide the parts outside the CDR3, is KAGVTQTPRYLIKTRGQQVTLSCSPISGHRSVSWYQQTPGQGLQFLFEYFSETQRNKGNFPGRFSGRQFSNSRSEMNVSTLELGDSALYLCASSLGGGYDEQYFGPGTRLTVT.

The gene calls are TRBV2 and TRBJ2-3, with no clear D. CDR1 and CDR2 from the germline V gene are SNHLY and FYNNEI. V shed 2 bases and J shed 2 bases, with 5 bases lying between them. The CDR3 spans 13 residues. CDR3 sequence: CASSEPSTDTQYF. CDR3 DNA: TGTGCCAGCAGTGAACCTTCCACAGATACGCAGTATTTT. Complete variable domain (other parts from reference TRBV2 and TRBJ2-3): EPEVTQTPSHQVTQMGQEVILRCVPISNHLYFYWYRQILGQKVEFLVSFYNNEISEKSEIFDDQFSVERPDGSNFTLKIRSTKLEDSAMYFCASSEPSTDTQYFGPGTRLTVL.

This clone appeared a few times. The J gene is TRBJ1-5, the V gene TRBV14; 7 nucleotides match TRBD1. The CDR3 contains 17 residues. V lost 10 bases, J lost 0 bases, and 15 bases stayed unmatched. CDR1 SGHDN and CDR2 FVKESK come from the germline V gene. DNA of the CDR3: TGTGCCATTTCTCGGGACAGCGAAGCACTTAGCAATCAGCCCCAGCATTTT. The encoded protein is CAISRDSEALSNQPQHF.

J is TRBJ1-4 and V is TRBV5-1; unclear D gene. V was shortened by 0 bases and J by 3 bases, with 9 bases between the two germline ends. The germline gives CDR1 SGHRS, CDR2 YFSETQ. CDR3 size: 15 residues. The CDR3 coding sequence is TGCGCCAGCAGCTTGGCAGGACCCCCTAATGAAAAACTGTTTTTT. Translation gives CASSLAGPPNEKLFF.

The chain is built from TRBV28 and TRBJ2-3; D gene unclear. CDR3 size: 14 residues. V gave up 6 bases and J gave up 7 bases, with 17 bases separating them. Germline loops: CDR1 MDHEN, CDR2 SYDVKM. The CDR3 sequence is CASSNGWVTNTQYF. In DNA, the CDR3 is TGTGCCAGCAGCAATGGGTGGGTCACGAATACGCAGTATTTT.

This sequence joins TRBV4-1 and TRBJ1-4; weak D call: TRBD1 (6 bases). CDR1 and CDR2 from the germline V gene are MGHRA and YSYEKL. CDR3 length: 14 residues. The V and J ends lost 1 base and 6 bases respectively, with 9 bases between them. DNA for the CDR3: TGCGCCAGCAGCCAAGCAGGGGTCTATGAAAAACTGTTTTTT. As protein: CASSQAGVYEKLFF.

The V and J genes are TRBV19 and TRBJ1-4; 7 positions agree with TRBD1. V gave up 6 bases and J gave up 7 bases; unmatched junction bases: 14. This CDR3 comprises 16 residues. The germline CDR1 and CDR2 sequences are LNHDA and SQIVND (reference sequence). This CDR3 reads CASSPTTGPRGEKLFF. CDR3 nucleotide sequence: TGTGCCAGTAGCCCCACGACAGGGCCGCGAGGTGAAAAACTGTTTTTT.

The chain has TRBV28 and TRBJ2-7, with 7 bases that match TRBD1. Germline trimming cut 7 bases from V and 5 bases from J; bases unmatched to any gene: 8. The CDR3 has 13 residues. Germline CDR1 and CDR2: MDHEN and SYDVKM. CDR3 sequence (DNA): TGTGCCAGCACCCCGGGACAGACTAACGAGCAGTACTTC. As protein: CASTPGQTNEQYF.

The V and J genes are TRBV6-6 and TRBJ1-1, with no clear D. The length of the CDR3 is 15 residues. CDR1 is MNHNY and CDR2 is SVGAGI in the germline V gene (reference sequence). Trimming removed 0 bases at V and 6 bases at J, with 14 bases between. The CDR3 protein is CASSYSFPEYPEAFF. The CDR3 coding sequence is TGTGCCAGCAGTTACTCGTTCCCAGAGTACCCTGAAGCTTTCTTT.

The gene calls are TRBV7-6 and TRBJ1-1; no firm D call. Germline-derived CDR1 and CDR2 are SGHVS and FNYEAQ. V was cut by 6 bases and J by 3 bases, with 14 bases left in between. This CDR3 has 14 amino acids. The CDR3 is CASSPRWGDTEAFF. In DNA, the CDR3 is TGTGCCAGCAGTCCCCGATGGGGAGACACTGAAGCTTTCTTT.

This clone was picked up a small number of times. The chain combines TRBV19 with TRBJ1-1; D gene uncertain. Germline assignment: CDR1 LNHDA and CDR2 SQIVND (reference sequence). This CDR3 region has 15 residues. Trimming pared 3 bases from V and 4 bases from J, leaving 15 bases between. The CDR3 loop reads CASSIMGFQSTEAFF. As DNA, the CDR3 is TGTGCCAGTAGTATTATGGGTTTTCAGAGCACTGAAGCTTTCTTT.

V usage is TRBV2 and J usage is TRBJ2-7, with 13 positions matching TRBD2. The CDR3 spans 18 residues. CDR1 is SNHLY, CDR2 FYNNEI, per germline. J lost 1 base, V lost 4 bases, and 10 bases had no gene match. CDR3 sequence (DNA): TGTGCCAGCAGTGCCGGACTAGCGGGGGCGTATAATTCCTACGAGCAGTACTTC. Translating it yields CASSAGLAGAYNSYEQYF.

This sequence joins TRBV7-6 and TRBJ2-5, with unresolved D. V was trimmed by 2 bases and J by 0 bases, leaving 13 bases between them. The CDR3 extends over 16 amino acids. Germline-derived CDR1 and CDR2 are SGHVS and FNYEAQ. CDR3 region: CASSLRPGPDQETQYF. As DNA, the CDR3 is TGTGCCAGCAGCTTAAGGCCTGGACCGGACCAAGAGACCCAGTACTTC.

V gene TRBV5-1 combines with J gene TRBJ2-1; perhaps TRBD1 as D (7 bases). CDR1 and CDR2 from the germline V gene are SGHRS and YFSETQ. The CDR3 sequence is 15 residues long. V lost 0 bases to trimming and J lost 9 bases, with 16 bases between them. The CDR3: CASSLGAGGTVEQFF. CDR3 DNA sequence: TGCGCCAGCAGCTTGGGGGCAGGGGGGACGGTTGAGCAGTTCTTC.

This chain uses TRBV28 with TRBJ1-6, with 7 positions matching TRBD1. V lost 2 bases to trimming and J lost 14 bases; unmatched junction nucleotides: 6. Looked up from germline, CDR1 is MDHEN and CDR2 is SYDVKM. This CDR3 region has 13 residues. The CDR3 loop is CASSLPGQTSLHF. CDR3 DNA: TGTGCCAGCAGTTTACCGGGACAGACGTCCCTCCACTTT.

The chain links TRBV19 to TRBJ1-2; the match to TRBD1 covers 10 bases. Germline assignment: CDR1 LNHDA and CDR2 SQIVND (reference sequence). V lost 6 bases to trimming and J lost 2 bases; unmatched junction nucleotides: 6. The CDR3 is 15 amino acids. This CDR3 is CASSKDRGANYGYTF. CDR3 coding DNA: TGTGCCAGTAGCAAGGACAGGGGGGCAAACTATGGCTACACCTTC.

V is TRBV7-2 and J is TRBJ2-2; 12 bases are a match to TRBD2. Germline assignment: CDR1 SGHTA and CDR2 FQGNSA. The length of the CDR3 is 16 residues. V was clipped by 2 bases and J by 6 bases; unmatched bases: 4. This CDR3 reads CASSLSSGGVAGELFF. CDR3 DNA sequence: TGTGCCAGCAGCTTATCTAGCGGGGGGGTAGCCGGGGAGCTGTTTTTT.

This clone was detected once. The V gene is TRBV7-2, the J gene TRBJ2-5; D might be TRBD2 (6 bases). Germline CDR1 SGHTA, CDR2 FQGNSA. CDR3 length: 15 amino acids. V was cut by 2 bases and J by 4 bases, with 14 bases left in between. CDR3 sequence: CASSLTSLLRETQYF. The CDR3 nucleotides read TGTGCCAGCAGCTTAACTAGCCTTCTCCGAGAGACCCAGTACTTC.

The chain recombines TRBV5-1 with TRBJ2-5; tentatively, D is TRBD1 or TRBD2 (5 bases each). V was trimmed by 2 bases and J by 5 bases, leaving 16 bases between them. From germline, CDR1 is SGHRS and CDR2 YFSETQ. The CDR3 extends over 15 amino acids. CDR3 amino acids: CASSFGTPLVETQYF. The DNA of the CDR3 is TGCGCCAGCAGCTTCGGGACCCCCCTGGTGGAGACCCAGTACTTC.

The CDR3 protein is CASSLNFRGASYNEQFF. In DNA, the CDR3 is TGTGCCAGCAGCTTGAACTTCCGGGGTGCGTCCTACAATGAGCAGTTCTTC. The V call is TRBV7-2, the J call TRBJ2-1; perhaps TRBD2 as D (5 bases). V was pared by 3 bases and J by 1 base, with 16 bases between. The CDR3 has 17 amino acids. Germline CDR1 and CDR2: SGHTA and FQGNSA.

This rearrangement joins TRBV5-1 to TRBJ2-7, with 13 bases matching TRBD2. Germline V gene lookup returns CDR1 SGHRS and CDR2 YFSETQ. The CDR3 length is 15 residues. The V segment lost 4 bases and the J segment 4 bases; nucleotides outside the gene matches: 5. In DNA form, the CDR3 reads TGCGCCAGCAGCGCGGGACTAGCGGGGCCATACGAGCAGTACTTC. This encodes CASSAGLAGPYEQYF.

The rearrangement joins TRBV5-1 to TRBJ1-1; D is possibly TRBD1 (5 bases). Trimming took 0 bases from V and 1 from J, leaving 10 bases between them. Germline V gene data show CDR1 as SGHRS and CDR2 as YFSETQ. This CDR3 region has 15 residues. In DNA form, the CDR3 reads TGCGCCAGCAGCTTGGCAAGGGGTGGGAACACTGAAGCTTTCTTT. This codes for CASSLARGGNTEAFF.

The CDR3 coding sequence is TGTGCCAGCAGCGTAGGGCCAGGGAGGAGCCCTGAAGCTTTCTTT. Translated, it gives CASSVGPGRSPEAFF. The V call is TRBV9, the J call TRBJ1-1, with D perhaps TRBD1 (5 bases). V was shortened by 0 bases and J by 6 bases, with 15 bases between the two germline ends. CDR1 is SGDLS, CDR2 YYNGEE, per germline. This CDR3 region has 15 residues.